Listed here are 24 T cell receptor beta chains from one sample, sequenced in a study of T-cell reconstitution after alpha-beta-depleted transplantation in children. A TCRbeta library incorporating unique molecular identifiers was prepared. TCRdb re-derived calls from the PCR reads in MiXCR, one entry per CDR3 protein. The table records about 580,000 distinct CDR3 sequences, roughly 23% of them present only once. The input for sequencing was PBMCs, mostly from graft donor cells, taken 360 days after TCRalphabeta/CD19-depleted stem cell transplant. These TCRs come from a boy in the first two years of life who had a stem cell transplant for acute myeloid leukemia, so the T cells may come from the graft donor.

V usage is TRBV10-3 and J usage is TRBJ2-5, with 11 bases matching TRBD2. Germline V gene lookup returns CDR1 ENHRY and CDR2 SYGVKD. V lost 0 bases to trimming and J lost 0 bases; unmatched junction nucleotides: 6. The CDR3 totals 18 residues. The CDR3 sequence: CAISESLLAGGNQETQYF. CDR3 coding DNA: TGTGCCATCAGTGAGTCCTTGCTAGCGGGGGGAAACCAAGAGACCCAGTACTTC.

This clonotype has just a few counts. The V gene is TRBV12-3 or TRBV12-4, the J gene TRBJ1-3, with D hard to call. The germline V and J ends were trimmed by 6 bases and 0 bases, with 9 bases remaining between them. The CDR3 is 14 residues long. The chain's CDR3 is CASRSFSSGNTIYF. The CDR3 region has the DNA TGTGCCAGCAGGTCGTTTAGCTCTGGAAACACCATATATTTT.

This sequence joins TRBV5-1 and TRBJ1-1; tentatively, D is TRBD1 (6 bases). CDR3 size: 13 residues. V was clipped by 5 bases and J by 6 bases, with 14 bases between them. Per germline, CDR1 SGHRS and CDR2 YFSETQ. In DNA form, the CDR3 reads TGCGCCAGCAGTCCTCAGGGGCCGGCTGAAGCTTTCTTT. It is translated as CASSPQGPAEAFF.

This clonotype was found many times. DNA for the CDR3: TGCGCCAGCAGCTTGGAACTAGGCTATGAGCAGTTCTTC. Protein sequence: CASSLELGYEQFF. V is TRBV5-1 and J is TRBJ2-1, with a weak D call TRBD2 (5 bases). Deletions cut 0 bases from V and 8 bases from J, with 9 bases between. This CDR3 comprises 13 residues. Germline V gene data show CDR1 as SGHRS and CDR2 as YFSETQ. Combining the CDR3 with reference TRBV5-1 and TRBJ2-1 gives the whole variable domain KAGVTQTPRYLIKTRGQQVTLSCSPISGHRSVSWYQQTPGQGLQFLFEYFSETQRNKGNFPGRFSGRQFSNSRSEMNVSTLELGDSALYLCASSLELGYEQFFGPGTRLTVL.

This clonotype has only one observation. V and J are TRBV18 and TRBJ1-5, with TRBD1 identical over 10 bases. V lost 3 bases to trimming and J lost 5 bases; unmatched junction nucleotides: 4. The CDR3 runs 15 residues. Germline V gene sequence: CDR1 KGHSH, CDR2 LQKENI. CDR3 protein: CASSPGQGNDQPQHF. CDR3 sequence (DNA): TGTGCCAGCTCACCGGGACAGGGGAATGATCAGCCCCAGCATTTT.

This clonotype was recorded at least ten times. The chain combines TRBV12-3 or TRBV12-4 with TRBJ2-3; 7 nucleotides align to TRBD2. With V trimmed by 6 bases and J by 6 bases, 6 bases remained unmatched. The CDR3 runs 13 residues. The CDR3 protein is CASSRILADTQYF. Here the CDR3 DNA reads TGTGCCAGCAGCCGAATACTAGCGGATACGCAGTATTTT.

The sample holds many counts of this clonotype. V and J are TRBV5-5 and TRBJ2-5, with 7 bases that match TRBD1. Germline V gene data show CDR1 as SGHKS and CDR2 as YYEKEE (reference sequence). This CDR3 comprises 14 residues. After removal of 2 bases from V and 3 bases from J, the junction contained 4 bases not matched to a gene. The CDR3 nucleotides are TGTGCCAGCAGCTTTGGGACAGCCAAAGAGACCCAGTACTTC. It specifies CASSFGTAKETQYF.

The table lists this clonotype with a few counts. The CDR3 bases are TGCAGCGTAGCGAAGTCTACAGGGACCTATGGCTACACCTTC. Translating gives CSVAKSTGTYGYTF. The V gene is TRBV29-1, the J gene TRBJ1-2, with D possibly being TRBD1 (6 bases). Germline CDR1 reads SQVTM; CDR2 reads ANQGSEA. V shed 6 bases and J shed 4 bases, with 18 bases lying between them. This CDR3 spans 14 amino acids.

This clonotype turned up a few times. The rearrangement joins TRBV12-3 or TRBV12-4 to TRBJ1-2; 8 bases map to TRBD1. J gave up 4 bases and V 5 bases, and 9 bases lay outside the gene matches. The CDR3 totals 15 residues. CDR3: CASSQMDRELYGYTF. The CDR3 nucleotides are TGTGCCAGCAGTCAGATGGACAGGGAACTCTATGGCTACACCTTC.

This clonotype appeared once. The chain joins TRBV10-3 to TRBJ2-7; 11 nucleotides align to TRBD2. The CDR3 consists of 15 residues. V shed 6 bases, J shed 2 bases, and the junction held 6 bases outside the gene matches. Germline loops: CDR1 ENHRY, CDR2 SYGVKD. The DNA of the CDR3 is TGTGCCATCAGCAAAACTAGCGGGGGCACCTACGAGCAGTACTTC. Protein: CAISKTSGGTYEQYF.

At least ten counts were recorded for this clonotype. The chain joins TRBV6-5 to TRBJ2-5, with D possibly TRBD2 on 6 matching bases. The CDR3 sequence is 16 residues long. Germline assignment: CDR1 MNHEY and CDR2 SVGAGI. Trimming cost V 3 bases and J 5 bases, with 19 bases left between them. CDR3 sequence: CASSYRGEAAYETQYF. The CDR3 nucleotides are TGTGCCAGCAGTTATCGAGGGGAGGCGGCCTATGAGACCCAGTACTTC.

The V call is TRBV11-1, the J call TRBJ2-3; D is undetermined. With 3 bases removed from V and 3 bases from J, the gap between germline ends came to 10 bases. Looked up from germline, CDR1 is SGHAT and CDR2 is FQDESV (reference sequence). This CDR3 spans 14 amino acids. The CDR3 DNA reads as TGTGCCAGCAGCTTCGAACAGTCTACAGATACGCAGTATTTT. Protein: CASSFEQSTDTQYF.

This clonotype has ten or more counts. V and J are TRBV5-1 and TRBJ2-1, with TRBD2 matching 9 bases. V trimming: 4 bases; J trimming: 0 bases; junction bases outside the gene matches: 2. This CDR3 spans 15 amino acids. Germline-derived CDR1 and CDR2 are SGHRS and YFSETQ. In DNA, the CDR3 is TGCGCCAGCAGCCTGACTAGCGGCTCCTACAATGAGCAGTTCTTC. The encoded protein is CASSLTSGSYNEQFF.

J is TRBJ2-7 and V is TRBV20-1; tentatively, D is TRBD1 or TRBD2 (5 bases each). Germline CDR1 is DFQATT and CDR2 is SNEGSKA (reference sequence). CDR3 length equals 15 residues. With 4 bases removed from V and 7 bases from J, the gap between germline ends came to 23 bases. The CDR3 protein is CSAISGTEILMEQYF. DNA for the CDR3: TGCAGTGCTATATCCGGGACGGAAATTCTAATGGAGCAGTACTTC.

This clonotype has at least ten counts. The CDR3 protein is CSARRGELEAFF. The DNA of the CDR3 is TGCAGTGCTAGGAGAGGGGAGCTGGAGGCTTTCTTT. The chain recombines TRBV20-1 with TRBJ1-1, with D possibly being TRBD1 (5 bases). The germline V and J ends were trimmed by 3 bases and 11 bases, with 16 bases remaining between them. The CDR3 runs 12 residues. Germline V CDR1 and CDR2: DFQATT, SNEGSKA (reference sequence).

This chain uses TRBV6-5 with TRBJ1-1; D gene unclear. Germline V gene sequence: CDR1 MNHEY, CDR2 SVGAGI. CDR3 size: 18 residues. V shed 0 bases and J shed 1 base, with 18 bases lying between them. The chain's CDR3 is CASSYSMGWSVRNTEAFF. DNA of the CDR3: TGTGCCAGCAGTTACTCGATGGGTTGGTCTGTCCGGAACACTGAAGCTTTCTTT.

The V gene is TRBV20-1, the J gene TRBJ1-6; D unclear. Germline loops: CDR1 DFQATT, CDR2 SNEGSKA (reference sequence). This CDR3 spans 16 amino acids. Trimming cost V 1 base and J 3 bases, with 13 bases left between them. DNA of the CDR3: TGCAGTGCTAGAGCACAGCCGGAATTCTATAATTCACCCCTCCACTTT. Protein: CSARAQPEFYNSPLHF.

This clonotype was counted many times. The V call is TRBV25-1, the J call TRBJ1-3; D call uncertain. Germline V gene sequence: CDR1 MGHDK, CDR2 SYGVNS. The CDR3 runs to 16 residues. Trimming left V 1 base short and J 0 bases short, with 10 bases between. The DNA for the CDR3 is TGTGCCAGCAGTGAATTCAAGGGAAGCTCTGGAAACACCATATATTTT. Amino acid sequence: CASSEFKGSSGNTIYF.

The genes are TRBV24-1 and TRBJ2-1; 8 bases are a match to TRBD2. The CDR3 is 17 amino acids. V trimming: 3 bases; J trimming: 2 bases; junction bases outside the gene matches: 8. The germline V gene has CDR1 KGHDR and CDR2 SFDVKD. The CDR3 protein is CATSDPSSGGPYNEQFF. CDR3 bases: TGTGCCACCAGTGATCCATCCAGCGGGGGCCCCTACAATGAGCAGTTCTTC.

This clonotype was detected many times. V and J are TRBV20-1 and TRBJ2-2, with D possibly TRBD2 on 5 matching bases. This CDR3 contains 14 residues. The V end was cut by 2 bases, the J end by 2 bases, with 9 bases between. Germline CDR1 DFQATT, CDR2 SNEGSKA (reference sequence). CDR3 loop: CSARLGRNTGELFF. CDR3 sequence (DNA): TGCAGTGCTAGATTGGGGAGAAACACCGGGGAGCTGTTTTTT.

This sequence joins TRBV7-2 and TRBJ2-7; TRBD2 agrees at 14 bases. Germline CDR1 reads SGHTA; CDR2 reads FQGNSA. The CDR3 contains 16 residues. Losses at the gene ends were 1 base for V and 6 bases for J; bases not matched to a gene: 5. Here the CDR3 reads CASSLGLAGGPGEQYF. The CDR3 DNA sequence: TGTGCCAGCAGCTTAGGACTAGCGGGGGGGCCCGGCGAGCAGTACTTC.

This chain connects TRBV12-3 or TRBV12-4 to TRBJ2-7; D is unresolved. V was clipped by 6 bases and J by 3 bases, with 12 bases between them. The CDR3 consists of 13 residues. Here the CDR3 reads CASSRLVFYEQYF. DNA for the CDR3: TGTGCCAGCAGCCGGCTGGTTTTCTACGAGCAGTACTTC.

This clonotype was detected a few times. Sequence at one end of the junction differs from germline and may be a read error. The rearrangement links TRBV4-3 to TRBJ2-1, with D tentatively TRBD1 or TRBD2 (6 bases each). Germline V CDR1 and CDR2: LGHNA, YSLEER. The CDR3 contains 14 residues. CDR3 loop: CASSQEYRGHEQFF. The CDR3 DNA is TGCGCCAGCAGTCAAGAATACCGGGGGCATGAGCAGTTCTTC.

At least ten counts were recorded for this clonotype. J is TRBJ2-1 and V is TRBV12-3 or TRBV12-4; D perhaps matches TRBD1 (5 bases). Trimming left V 4 bases short and J 0 bases short, with 16 bases between. CDR3 length: 17 residues. The CDR3 DNA follows: TGTGCCAGCAGTTCCACCGACAGTAAGAGCTCCTACAATGAGCAGTTCTTC. Its translation: CASSSTDSKSSYNEQFF.